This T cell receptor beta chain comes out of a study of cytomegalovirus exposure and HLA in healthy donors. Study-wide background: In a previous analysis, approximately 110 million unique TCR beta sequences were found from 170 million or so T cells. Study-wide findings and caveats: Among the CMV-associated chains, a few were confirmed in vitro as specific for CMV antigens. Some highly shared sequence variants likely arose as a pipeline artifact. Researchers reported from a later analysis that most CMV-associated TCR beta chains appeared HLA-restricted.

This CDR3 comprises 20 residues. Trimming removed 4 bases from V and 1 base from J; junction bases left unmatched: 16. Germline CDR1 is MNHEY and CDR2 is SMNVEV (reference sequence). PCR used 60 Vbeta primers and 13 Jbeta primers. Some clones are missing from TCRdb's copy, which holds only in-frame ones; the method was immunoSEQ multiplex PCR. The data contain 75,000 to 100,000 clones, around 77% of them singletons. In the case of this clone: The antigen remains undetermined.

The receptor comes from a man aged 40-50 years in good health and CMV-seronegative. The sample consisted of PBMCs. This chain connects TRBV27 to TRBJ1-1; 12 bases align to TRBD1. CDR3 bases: TGTGCCAGCAGTTCGCCTTCTCCCGGGACAGGGGGCAGAGGGAACACTGAAGCTTTCTTT. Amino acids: CASSSPSPGTGGRGNTEAFF.